This T cell receptor (beta chain) was sequenced in a study of vaccination and CD4 T cells after COVID-19. Points from the study as a whole: Only after vaccination were a median approximately 85% of convalescents' reactive clones seen.

The trim removed 5 bases at V and 2 bases at J, leaving 4 bases unmatched. This CDR3 is built from 14 residues. Per germline, CDR1 LGHDT and CDR2 YNNKEL (reference sequence). Sequence data for DNA of cultured CD4+ T cells were generated by the Oncomine TCR Beta short-read assay. TCRdb re-derived calls from the PCR reads in MiXCR, one entry per CDR3 protein. The data contain 11,000 to 15,000 distinct CDR3 sequences, under 30% of them singletons. Treatment here: approximately nine-day PBMC culture with coronavirus spike peptide pools or control peptides (ViraFEST assay). With respect to this clonotype: Its antigen is currently unknown.

The specimen sequenced was cultured CD4+ T cells from blood. The chain uses TRBV3-1 and TRBJ1-2; TRBD1 matches 8 bases. This clonotype originated in a human donor with COVID-19. CDR3 residues: CASSFQGANYGYTF. CDR3 in DNA: TGTGCCAGCAGCTTTCAGGGGGCGAACTATGGCTACACCTTC.